This T cell receptor beta chain was retrieved from a study of T cells in tuberculosis. Measured with immunoSEQ multiplex PCR; TCRdb has only the in-frame clones, and not every one. This sample yields 25,000 to 35,000 clones, of which approximately 93% are seen a single time; over 6.5% belongs to the top ten. Germline CDR1 is KGHSH and CDR2 is LQKENI. The CDR3 contains 17 residues. V trimming: 4 bases; J trimming: 1 base; junction bases outside the gene matches: 6. The material sequenced was PBMCs. This sequence originates from a donor between 5 and 29 years old with latent tuberculosis or without tuberculosis infection. V and J are TRBV18 and TRBJ2-1, with 11 bases lining up with TRBD2. This CDR3 is CASSRLAGGGSYNEQFF. DNA for the CDR3: TGTGCCAGCTCACGGCTAGCGGGAGGAGGGTCCTACAATGAGCAGTTCTTC.